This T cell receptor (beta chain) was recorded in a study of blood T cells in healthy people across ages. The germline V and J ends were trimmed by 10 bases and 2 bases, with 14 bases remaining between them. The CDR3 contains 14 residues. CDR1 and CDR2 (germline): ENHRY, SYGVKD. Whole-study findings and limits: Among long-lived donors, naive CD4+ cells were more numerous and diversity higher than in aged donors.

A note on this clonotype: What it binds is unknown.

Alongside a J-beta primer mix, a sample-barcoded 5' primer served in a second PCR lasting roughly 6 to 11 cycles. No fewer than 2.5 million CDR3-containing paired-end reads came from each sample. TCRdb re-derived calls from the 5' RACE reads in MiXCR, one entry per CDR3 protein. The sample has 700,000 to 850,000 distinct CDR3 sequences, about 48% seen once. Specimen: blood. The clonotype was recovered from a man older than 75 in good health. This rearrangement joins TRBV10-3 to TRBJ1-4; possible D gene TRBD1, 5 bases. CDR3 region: CATGQGWTNEKLFF. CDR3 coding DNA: TGTGCCACCGGCCAGGGATGGACTAATGAAAAACTGTTTTTT.